A single sample gave rise to the 18 T cell receptor beta chains below, sequenced in a study of T cell responses to AZD1222 COVID-19 vaccine. Sequenced by immunoSEQ multiplex PCR; TCRdb stores in-frame clones only, minus some. The profile shows more than 80,000 clones, less than 95% of them singletons. Sequences were derived from peripheral blood, sampled 28 days after the second AZD1222 dose. The receptors were gathered from an adult who received the AZD1222 COVID-19 vaccine.

A remark on this clone: One junction end does not reproduce the germline sequence, and a read error may be involved. The V gene is TRBV11-2, the J gene TRBJ1-5; tentative D call: TRBD1 (6 bases). There are 14 residues in the CDR3. From germline, CDR1 is SGHAT and CDR2 FQNNGV. CDR3 sequence (DNA): TGTGCCAGCAGTCTCGGACAGTACAATCAACCCCAGCATTTT. It specifies CASSLGQYNQPQHF.

The rearrangement joins TRBV18 to TRBJ2-7, with D possibly matching TRBD2 (5 bases). CDR3 size: 13 residues. Germline V gene data show CDR1 as KGHSH and CDR2 as LQKENI. V lost 3 bases, J lost 4 bases, and 10 bases lay in between. The CDR3 is CASSPGEGYEQYF. CDR3 bases: TGTGCCAGCTCACCGGGAGAGGGATACGAGCAGTACTTC.

The chain links TRBV3-1 (or the pseudogene TRBV3-2) to TRBJ1-2; no clear D gene. This CDR3 is 17 amino acids long. The germline V gene encodes CDR1 LGHDT and CDR2 YNNKEL (reference sequence). Trimming removed 0 bases at V and 2 bases at J, with 16 bases between. The CDR3 nucleotides are TGTGCCAGCAGCCAAGATTCCGGAGTAGGGCGCAACTATGGCTACACCTTC. Translated: CASSQDSGVGRNYGYTF.

This sequence joins TRBV7-6 and TRBJ2-1; D is perhaps TRBD2 (6 bases). V lost 5 bases, J lost 1 base, and 9 bases lay in between. Germline loops: CDR1 SGHVS, CDR2 FNYEAQ. CDR3 length: 14 amino acids. The CDR3 loop is CASSRGSSYNEQFF. The CDR3 nucleotides are TGTGCCAGCAGCCGGGGGTCTTCCTACAATGAGCAGTTCTTC.

The chain carries TRBV4-3 and TRBJ2-7, with 8 positions matching TRBD1. CDR1 is LGHNA and CDR2 is YSLEER in the germline V gene. V lost 4 bases and J lost 2; bases outside the gene matches: 10. The CDR3 spans 16 residues. In DNA form, the CDR3 reads TGCGCCAGCAGCCTCGCCCCGGGACAGGAACCCTACGAGCAGTACTTC. Residues: CASSLAPGQEPYEQYF.

The chain carries TRBV7-6 and TRBJ2-5, with 7 bases identical to TRBD2. The J segment lost 2 bases and the V segment lost 2 bases, leaving 5 bases of the junction unmatched. Germline values: CDR1 SGHVS, CDR2 FNYEAQ. CDR3 size: 15 residues. CDR3 region: CASSLSTGGQETQYF. The DNA for the CDR3 is TGTGCCAGCAGCTTATCTACGGGGGGACAAGAGACCCAGTACTTC.

V usage is TRBV24-1 and J usage is TRBJ1-4, with D maybe TRBD1 (6 bases). The length of the CDR3 is 17 residues. V was shortened by 6 bases and J by 5 bases, with 21 bases between the two germline ends. Germline CDR1 and CDR2: KGHDR and SFDVKD. The CDR3 protein is CATSSPRYQGRNEKLFF. DNA for the CDR3: TGTGCCACCAGTTCCCCTCGATATCAGGGGCGAAATGAAAAACTGTTTTTT.

The chain carries TRBV27 and TRBJ1-1, with D maybe TRBD1 (5 bases). Trimming removed 3 bases from V and 7 bases from J, with 6 bases in between. Germline-derived CDR1 and CDR2 are MNHEY and SMNVEV (reference sequence). The CDR3 consists of 11 residues. The CDR3 loop is CASSLGREAFF. As DNA, the CDR3 is TGTGCCAGCAGTTTGGGGCGTGAAGCTTTCTTT.

The CDR3 region is CASSEPSESSYNSPLHF. Written as DNA, the CDR3 is TGTGCCAGCAGTGAGCCCTCCGAGAGCTCCTATAATTCACCCCTCCACTTT. The chain employs TRBV25-1 and TRBJ1-6; no firm D call. Trimming stripped 3 bases from V and 0 bases from J, with 12 bases between. Per germline, CDR1 MGHDK and CDR2 SYGVNS. The CDR3 is made up of 17 amino acids.

The chain employs TRBV7-9 and TRBJ2-7; 8 nucleotides line up with TRBD1. The CDR3 loop spans 15 amino acids. V gave up 6 bases and J gave up 2 bases; unmatched junction bases: 9. Per germline, CDR1 SEHNR and CDR2 FQNEAQ (reference sequence). CDR3 nucleotide sequence: TGTGCCAGCAGAGACCTAGGACAGGGAGCCTACGAGCAGTACTTC. Residues: CASRDLGQGAYEQYF.

The chain joins TRBV30 to TRBJ1-5, with TRBD1 as a possible D gene (6 bases). The ends were cut back, 3 bases at V and 4 bases at J, with 13 bases in the middle. The germline gives CDR1 GTSNPN, CDR2 SVGIG (reference sequence). This CDR3 is 14 amino acids long. CDR3 protein: CAWSEDRINQPQHF. CDR3 sequence (DNA): TGTGCCTGGAGCGAGGACAGAATAAATCAGCCCCAGCATTTT.

The gene calls are TRBV9 and TRBJ1-4; D not resolved. V lost 0 bases and J lost 7, with 16 bases in between. This CDR3 contains 16 residues. Germline V gene sequence: CDR1 SGDLS, CDR2 YYNGEE. Here the CDR3 DNA reads TGTGCCAGCAGCGTAGGATGGGCAGGTGGCGTTGAAAAACTGTTTTTT. It is translated as CASSVGWAGGVEKLFF.

A single count supports this clone. This chain joins TRBV19 and TRBJ1-6; a weak D match, TRBD1 (6 bases). V was clipped by 3 bases and J by 9 bases, with 15 bases between them. The CDR3 contains 15 residues. Germline lookup yields CDR1 LNHDA and CDR2 SQIVND (reference sequence). The CDR3 nucleotides read TGTGCCAGTAGTATGGGGCGACAGGAGGGTTCACCCCTCCACTTT. Amino acid sequence: CASSMGRQEGSPLHF.

This chain connects TRBV6-2 or TRBV6-3 to TRBJ1-5; no firm D call. The length of the CDR3 is 16 residues. Trimming removed 2 bases at V and 4 bases at J, with 15 bases between. Germline CDR1 is MNHEY and CDR2 is SVGEGT. DNA for the CDR3: TGTGCCAGCAGTTACCCACCTAGGAGCGGAAATCAGCCCCAGCATTTT. The encoded protein is CASSYPPRSGNQPQHF.

The chain links TRBV9 to TRBJ1-2, with D possibly TRBD1 on 6 matching bases. This CDR3 region has 18 residues. CDR1 SGDLS and CDR2 YYNGEE come from the germline V gene. V lost 0 bases and J 5 bases, leaving 23 bases between the germline ends. The CDR3 loop is CASSVGAQGQGGIYGYTF. CDR3 bases: TGTGCCAGCAGCGTAGGGGCGCAGGGACAAGGAGGGATTTATGGCTACACCTTC. The full variable domain, with the rest looked up from reference TRBV9 and TRBJ1-2, is DSGVTQTPKHLITATGQRVTLRCSPRSGDLSVYWYQQSLDQGLQFLIQYYNGEERAKGNILERFSAQQFPDLHSELNLSSLELGDSALYFCASSVGAQGQGGIYGYTFGSGTRLTVV.

J is TRBJ2-5 and V is TRBV18; 11 bases match TRBD1. The CDR3 length is 16 residues. CDR1 and CDR2 from the germline V gene are KGHSH and LQKENI. V trimming: 5 bases; J trimming: 1 base; junction bases outside the gene matches: 6. This CDR3 is CASSTGQGVFQETQYF. The CDR3 DNA follows: TGTGCCAGCTCAACGGGACAGGGGGTCTTCCAAGAGACCCAGTACTTC.

J is TRBJ1-1 and V is TRBV5-6; D gene unclear. Trimming pared 3 bases from V and 0 bases from J, leaving 6 bases between. The CDR3 totals 13 residues. Germline lookup yields CDR1 SGHDT and CDR2 YYEEEE. CDR3 DNA sequence: TGTGCCAGCAGCTCGGCAGTGAACACTGAAGCTTTCTTT. Translation gives CASSSAVNTEAFF.

This sequence joins TRBV2 and TRBJ2-5; 9 nucleotides line up with TRBD2. The CDR3 is 14 amino acids. From germline, CDR1 is SNHLY and CDR2 FYNNEI. J was trimmed by 5 bases and V by 6 bases; bases with no gene match: 7. CDR3 sequence: CASSQRSGGETQYF. The CDR3 DNA reads as TGTGCCAGCAGCCAAAGGAGCGGGGGGGAGACCCAGTACTTC.